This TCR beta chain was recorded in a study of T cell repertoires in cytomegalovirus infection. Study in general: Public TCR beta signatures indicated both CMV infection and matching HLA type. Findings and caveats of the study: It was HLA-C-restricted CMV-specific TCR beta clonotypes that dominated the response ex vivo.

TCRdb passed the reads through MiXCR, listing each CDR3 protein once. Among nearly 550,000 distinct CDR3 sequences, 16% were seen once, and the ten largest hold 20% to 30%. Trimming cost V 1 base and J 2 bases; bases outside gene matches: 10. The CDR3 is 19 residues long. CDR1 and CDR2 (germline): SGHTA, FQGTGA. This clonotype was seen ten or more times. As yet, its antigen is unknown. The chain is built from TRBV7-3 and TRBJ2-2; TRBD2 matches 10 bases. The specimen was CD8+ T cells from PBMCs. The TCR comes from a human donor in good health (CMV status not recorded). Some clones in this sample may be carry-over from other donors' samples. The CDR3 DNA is TGTGCCAGCAGCTTAAATCTAGCGGGGGAACCGCTTAACACCGGGGAGCTGTTTTTT. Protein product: CASSLNLAGEPLNTGELFF.